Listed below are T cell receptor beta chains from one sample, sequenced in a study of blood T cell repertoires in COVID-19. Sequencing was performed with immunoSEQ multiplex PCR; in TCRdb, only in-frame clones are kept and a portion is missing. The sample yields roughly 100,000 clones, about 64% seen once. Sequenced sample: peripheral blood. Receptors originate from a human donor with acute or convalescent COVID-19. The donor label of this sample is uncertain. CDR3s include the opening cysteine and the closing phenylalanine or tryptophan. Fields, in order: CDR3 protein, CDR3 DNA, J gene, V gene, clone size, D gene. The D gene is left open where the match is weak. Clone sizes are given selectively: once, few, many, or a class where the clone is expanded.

CDR3 protein: CASSVDRAGNTIYF
CDR3 DNA: TGTGCCAGCAGCGTGGACAGGGCTGGAAACACCATATATTTT
J gene: TRBJ1-3
V gene: TRBV11-2
clone size: .
D gene: TRBD1

CDR3 protein: CATSRAPIRDRGIGYTF
CDR3 DNA: TGTGCCACCAGCAGAGCACCAATCCGGGACAGGGGGATTGGCTACACCTTC
J gene: TRBJ1-2
V gene: TRBV15
clone size: many
D gene: TRBD1

CDR3 protein: CASSPLAGTQYF
CDR3 DNA: TGTGCCAGCAGCCCCCTAGCGGGGACGCAGTATTTT
J gene: TRBJ2-3
V gene: TRBV9
clone size: .
D gene: TRBD2

CDR3 protein: CATSDPTLAGGLADTQYF
CDR3 DNA: TGTGCCACCAGTGATCCCACCCTAGCGGGGGGGCTTGCAGATACGCAGTATTTT
J gene: TRBJ2-3
V gene: TRBV24-1
clone size: .
D gene: TRBD2

CDR3 protein: CASSISGRVETQYF
CDR3 DNA: TGTGCCAGTAGTATTTCCGGGAGGGTGGAGACCCAGTACTTC
J gene: TRBJ2-5
V gene: TRBV19
clone size: .
D gene: TRBD2

CDR3 protein: CASVGHPGGSSGGARTGELFF
CDR3 DNA: TGTGCTTCAGTCGGGCACCCGGGAGGGTCGAGCGGGGGGGCGAGAACCGGGGAGCTGTTTTTT
J gene: TRBJ2-2
V gene: TRBV28
clone size: .
D gene: TRBD2

CDR3 protein: CASSFRTSGGGGTDTQYF
CDR3 DNA: TGTGCCAGTAGTTTCAGGACTAGCGGGGGAGGGGGCACAGATACGCAGTATTTT
J gene: TRBJ2-3
V gene: TRBV19
clone size: .
D gene: TRBD2

CDR3 protein: CASSPHPGQGPQPQHF
CDR3 DNA: TGTGCCAGTAGTCCGCACCCGGGACAGGGGCCGCAGCCCCAGCATTTT
J gene: TRBJ1-5
V gene: TRBV19
clone size: few
D gene: TRBD1

CDR3 protein: CASRQGAQGYTF
CDR3 DNA: TGTGCCAGCAGACAGGGGGCGCAAGGCTACACCTTC
J gene: TRBJ1-2
V gene: TRBV28
clone size: .
D gene: TRBD1

CDR3 protein: CASRKGTGGYYGYTF
CDR3 DNA: TGTGCCAGCAGGAAAGGGACAGGTGGATACTATGGCTACACCTTC
J gene: TRBJ1-2
V gene: TRBV6-5
clone size: .
D gene: TRBD1

CDR3 protein: CASSLFGQGRPQHF
CDR3 DNA: TGTGCCAGCAGTTTATTCGGACAGGGACGGCCCCAGCATTTT
J gene: TRBJ1-5
V gene: TRBV28
clone size: .
D gene: TRBD1

CDR3 protein: CASSQSGGVEQYF
CDR3 DNA: TGTGCCAGCAGCCAATCGGGAGGGGTGGAGCAGTACTTC
J gene: TRBJ2-7
V gene: TRBV3-1/TRBV3-2
clone size: .
D gene: TRBD2

CDR3 protein: CASSHNMLAGKRTDTQYF
CDR3 DNA: TGTGCCAGCAGCCATAATATGTTAGCGGGGAAACGCACAGATACGCAGTATTTT
J gene: TRBJ2-3
V gene: TRBV13
clone size: few
D gene: TRBD2

CDR3 protein: CASSRQLDTQYF
CDR3 DNA: TGTGCCAGCAGCCGGCAGTTAGATACGCAGTATTTT
J gene: TRBJ2-3
V gene: TRBV14
clone size: .
D gene: .

CDR3 protein: CASSIWDRDQETQYF
CDR3 DNA: TGTGCCAGTAGTATTTGGGACAGGGACCAAGAGACCCAGTACTTC
J gene: TRBJ2-5
V gene: TRBV19
clone size: .
D gene: TRBD1

CDR3 protein: CASSPQDSEAFF
CDR3 DNA: TGTGCCAGCTCACCGCAAGACAGTGAAGCTTTCTTT
J gene: TRBJ1-1
V gene: TRBV18
clone size: once
D gene: .

CDR3 protein: CASSQRQGESQPQHF
CDR3 DNA: TGCGCCAGCAGTCAACGACAGGGTGAAAGCCAGCCCCAGCATTTT
J gene: TRBJ1-5
V gene: TRBV23-1
clone size: .
D gene: TRBD1

CDR3 protein: CASSPGQGSYNEQFF
CDR3 DNA: TGTGCCAGCTCACCAGGACAGGGCTCCTACAATGAGCAGTTCTTC
J gene: TRBJ2-1
V gene: TRBV18
clone size: .
D gene: TRBD1

CDR3 protein: CASSLRQGAGETQYF
CDR3 DNA: TGCGCCAGCAGCTTGCGACAGGGGGCTGGGGAGACCCAGTACTTC
J gene: TRBJ2-5
V gene: TRBV5-1
clone size: few
D gene: TRBD1

CDR3 protein: CASSDREIPYNEQFF
CDR3 DNA: TGTGCCAGCAGTGATCGCGAGATCCCATACAATGAGCAGTTCTTC
J gene: TRBJ2-1
V gene: TRBV2
clone size: .
D gene: .

CDR3 protein: CATSRAKGLETQYF
CDR3 DNA: TGTGCCACCAGCAGAGCGAAGGGGTTAGAGACCCAGTACTTC
J gene: TRBJ2-5
V gene: TRBV15
clone size: once
D gene: .

CDR3 protein: CASSPGQGRSTEAFF
CDR3 DNA: TGTGCCAGCAGCCCAGGACAGGGGAGGTCCACTGAAGCTTTCTTT
J gene: TRBJ1-1
V gene: TRBV11-2
clone size: .
D gene: TRBD1

CDR3 protein: CASRSTTDTQYF
CDR3 DNA: TGTGCCAGCAGGTCTACCACAGATACGCAGTATTTT
J gene: TRBJ2-3
V gene: TRBV12-3/TRBV12-4
clone size: once
D gene: .

CDR3 protein: CASSPLYPQSSYNEQFF
CDR3 DNA: TGTGCCAGCAGCCCCCTCTATCCACAGAGCTCCTACAATGAGCAGTTCTTC
J gene: TRBJ2-1
V gene: TRBV3-1/TRBV3-2
clone size: .
D gene: .

CDR3 protein: CASSQEGAGVVTEAFF
CDR3 DNA: TGCGCCAGCAGCCAAGAGGGGGCAGGGGTAGTCACTGAAGCTTTCTTT
J gene: TRBJ1-1
V gene: TRBV4-1
clone size: .
D gene: .

CDR3 protein: CASSQERGYNSPLHF
CDR3 DNA: TGTGCCAGCAGCCAAGAACGGGGGTATAATTCACCCCTCCACTTT
J gene: TRBJ1-6
V gene: TRBV14
clone size: .
D gene: .

CDR3 protein: CASSEPSGTGLRGGYTF
CDR3 DNA: TGTGCCAGCAGTGAACCCTCCGGGACAGGGCTAAGGGGTGGCTACACCTTC
J gene: TRBJ1-2
V gene: TRBV6-1
clone size: .
D gene: TRBD1

CDR3 protein: CASSPGQDQKLFF
CDR3 DNA: TGTGCCAGCTCACCGGGACAGGACCAAAAACTGTTTTTT
J gene: TRBJ1-4
V gene: TRBV18
clone size: .
D gene: TRBD1

CDR3 protein: CASGGQAYSGNTIYF
CDR3 DNA: TGTGCCAGCGGGGGACAGGCTTACTCTGGAAACACCATATATTTT
J gene: TRBJ1-3
V gene: TRBV6-5
clone size: .
D gene: TRBD1

CDR3 protein: CASSPRDRGGYTF
CDR3 DNA: TGTGCCAGTAGTCCCCGGGACAGGGGTGGCTACACCTTC
J gene: TRBJ1-2
V gene: TRBV19
clone size: once
D gene: TRBD1

CDR3 protein: CASSFMTSGGFADTQYF
CDR3 DNA: TGCGCCAGCAGCTTTATGACTAGCGGGGGGTTCGCAGATACGCAGTATTTT
J gene: TRBJ2-3
V gene: TRBV5-1
clone size: .
D gene: TRBD2

CDR3 protein: CASIRDRGPNSPLHF
CDR3 DNA: TGTGCCAGTATCCGGGACAGGGGGCCGAATTCACCCCTCCACTTT
J gene: TRBJ1-6
V gene: TRBV2
clone size: .
D gene: TRBD1

CDR3 protein: CASSLERDSSGNTIYF
CDR3 DNA: TGTGCCAGCAGCTTGGAGAGGGACAGCTCTGGAAACACCATATATTTT
J gene: TRBJ1-3
V gene: TRBV5-5
clone size: .
D gene: TRBD1

CDR3 protein: CASSLEGENTEAFF
CDR3 DNA: TGTGCCAGCAGCTTGGAGGGGGAGAACACTGAAGCTTTCTTT
J gene: TRBJ1-1
V gene: TRBV5-4
clone size: many
D gene: .

CDR3 protein: CASSRERGQNTEAFF
CDR3 DNA: TGTGCCAGCTCACGAGAAAGGGGACAGAACACTGAAGCTTTCTTT
J gene: TRBJ1-1
V gene: TRBV18
clone size: once
D gene: .

CDR3 protein: CASSLGLRNTEAFF
CDR3 DNA: TGCGCCAGCAGCTTGGGGCTCAGGAACACTGAAGCTTTCTTT
J gene: TRBJ1-1
V gene: TRBV5-1
clone size: few
D gene: .

CDR3 protein: CASSLLTDTQYF
CDR3 DNA: TGCGCCAGCAGCTTGTTAACAGATACGCAGTATTTT
J gene: TRBJ2-3
V gene: TRBV5-1
clone size: .
D gene: .

CDR3 protein: CSVVIPSGGNNEQFF
CDR3 DNA: TGCAGCGTTGTCATCCCTAGCGGCGGAAACAATGAGCAGTTCTTC
J gene: TRBJ2-1
V gene: TRBV29-1
clone size: .
D gene: TRBD2

CDR3 protein: CASSGTGAYEQYF
CDR3 DNA: TGTGCCAGCAGTGGGACAGGGGCCTACGAGCAGTACTTC
J gene: TRBJ2-7
V gene: TRBV2
clone size: .
D gene: TRBD1

CDR3 protein: CATSEEGPPTEQFF
CDR3 DNA: TGTGCCACCAGTGAGGAGGGACCCCCAACGGAGCAGTTCTTC
J gene: TRBJ2-1
V gene: TRBV24-1
clone size: .
D gene: .

CDR3 protein: CASSSYRPLYNEQFF
CDR3 DNA: TGTGCCAGCAGTTCGTACAGGCCACTATACAATGAGCAGTTCTTC
J gene: TRBJ2-1
V gene: TRBV6-6
clone size: .
D gene: .

CDR3 protein: CASSYSVAGLYEQYF
CDR3 DNA: TGTGCCAGCAGTTACTCGGTAGCGGGGTTGTACGAGCAGTACTTC
J gene: TRBJ2-7
V gene: TRBV6-5
clone size: .
D gene: TRBD2

CDR3 protein: CASSIDIDSTNYGYTF
CDR3 DNA: TGTGCCAGTAGTATAGATATAGACAGTACAAACTATGGCTACACCTTC
J gene: TRBJ1-2
V gene: TRBV19
clone size: many
D gene: .

CDR3 protein: CASSLRRGDQPQHF
CDR3 DNA: TGTGCCAGCAGTTTACGCAGGGGTGATCAGCCCCAGCATTTT
J gene: TRBJ1-5
V gene: TRBV27
clone size: .
D gene: .

CDR3 protein: CASSEVTSGRGTQYF
CDR3 DNA: TGTGCCAGCAGTGAAGTAACTAGCGGGCGGGGGACCCAGTACTTC
J gene: TRBJ2-5
V gene: TRBV2
clone size: .
D gene: TRBD2

CDR3 protein: CASTLTGAYYGYTF
CDR3 DNA: TGTGCCAGCACCCTGACAGGGGCCTACTATGGCTACACCTTC
J gene: TRBJ1-2
V gene: TRBV9
clone size: once
D gene: TRBD1

CDR3 protein: CATSAERNTEAFF
CDR3 DNA: TGTGCCACCAGTGCGGAGAGGAACACTGAAGCTTTCTTT
J gene: TRBJ1-1
V gene: TRBV24-1
clone size: .
D gene: .

CDR3 protein: CASRRGGGNEQFF
CDR3 DNA: TGTGCCAGCAGGAGAGGCGGGGGGAATGAGCAGTTCTTC
J gene: TRBJ2-1
V gene: TRBV3-1/TRBV3-2
clone size: .
D gene: TRBD2

CDR3 protein: CASSLGQGFDYGYTF
CDR3 DNA: TGCGCCAGCAGCTTGGGACAGGGCTTCGACTATGGCTACACCTTC
J gene: TRBJ1-2
V gene: TRBV5-1
clone size: .
D gene: TRBD1

CDR3 protein: CASHKGARVTDTQYF
CDR3 DNA: TGTGCCAGCCATAAAGGCGCCAGGGTCACAGATACGCAGTATTTT
J gene: TRBJ2-3
V gene: TRBV2
clone size: few
D gene: .